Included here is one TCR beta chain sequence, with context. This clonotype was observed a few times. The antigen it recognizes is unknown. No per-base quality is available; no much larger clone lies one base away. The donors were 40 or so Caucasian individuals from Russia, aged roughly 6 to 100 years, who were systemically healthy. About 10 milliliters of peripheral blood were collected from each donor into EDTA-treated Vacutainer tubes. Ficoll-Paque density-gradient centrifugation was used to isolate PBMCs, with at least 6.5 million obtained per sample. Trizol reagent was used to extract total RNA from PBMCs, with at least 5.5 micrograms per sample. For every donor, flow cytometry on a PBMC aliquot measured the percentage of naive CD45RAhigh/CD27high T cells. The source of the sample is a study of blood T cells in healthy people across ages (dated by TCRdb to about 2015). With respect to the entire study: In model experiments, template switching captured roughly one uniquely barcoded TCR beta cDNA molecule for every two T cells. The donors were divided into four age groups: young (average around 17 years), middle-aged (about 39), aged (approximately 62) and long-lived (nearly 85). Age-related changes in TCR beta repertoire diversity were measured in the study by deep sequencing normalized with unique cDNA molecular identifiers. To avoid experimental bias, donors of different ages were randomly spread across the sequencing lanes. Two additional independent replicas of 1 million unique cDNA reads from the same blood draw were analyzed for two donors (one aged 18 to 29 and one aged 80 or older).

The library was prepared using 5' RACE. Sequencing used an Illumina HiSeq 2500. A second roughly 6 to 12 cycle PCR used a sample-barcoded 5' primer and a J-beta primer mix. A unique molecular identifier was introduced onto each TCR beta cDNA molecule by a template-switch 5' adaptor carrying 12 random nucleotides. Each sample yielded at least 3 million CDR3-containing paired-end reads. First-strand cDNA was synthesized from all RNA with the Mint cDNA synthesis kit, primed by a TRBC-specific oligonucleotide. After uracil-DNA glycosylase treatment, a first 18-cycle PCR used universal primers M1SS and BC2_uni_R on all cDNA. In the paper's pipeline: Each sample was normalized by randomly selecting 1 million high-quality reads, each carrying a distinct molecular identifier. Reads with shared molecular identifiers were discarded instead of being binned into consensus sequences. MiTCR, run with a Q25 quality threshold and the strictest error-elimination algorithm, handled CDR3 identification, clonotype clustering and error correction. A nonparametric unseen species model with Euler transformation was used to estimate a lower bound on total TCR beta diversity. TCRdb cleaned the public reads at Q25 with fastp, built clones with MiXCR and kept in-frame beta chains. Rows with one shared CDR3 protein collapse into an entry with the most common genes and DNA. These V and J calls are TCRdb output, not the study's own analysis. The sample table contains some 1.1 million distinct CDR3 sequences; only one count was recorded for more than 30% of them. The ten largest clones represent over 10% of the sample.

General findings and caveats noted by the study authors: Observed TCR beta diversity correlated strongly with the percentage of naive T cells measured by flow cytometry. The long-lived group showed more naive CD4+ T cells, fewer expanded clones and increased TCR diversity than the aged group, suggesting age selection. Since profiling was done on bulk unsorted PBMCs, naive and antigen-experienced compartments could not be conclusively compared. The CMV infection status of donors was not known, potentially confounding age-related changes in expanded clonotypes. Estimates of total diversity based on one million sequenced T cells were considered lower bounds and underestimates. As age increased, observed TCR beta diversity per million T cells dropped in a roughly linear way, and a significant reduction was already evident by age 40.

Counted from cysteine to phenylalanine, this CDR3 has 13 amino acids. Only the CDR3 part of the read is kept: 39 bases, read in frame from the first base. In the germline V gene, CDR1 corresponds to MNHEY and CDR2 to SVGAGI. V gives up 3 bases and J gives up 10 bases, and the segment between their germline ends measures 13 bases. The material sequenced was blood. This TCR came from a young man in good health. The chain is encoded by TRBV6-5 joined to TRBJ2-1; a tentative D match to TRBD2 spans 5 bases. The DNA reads TGTGCCAGCAGTTATAATATCGGGGAAGAGCAGTTCTTC. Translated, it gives CASSYNIGEEQFF.